The source of this TCR beta chain is a study of regulatory T cells in long-lasting Graves disease listed by TCRdb under 2021. Regarding the study in general: Persistent Graves' disease was defined as persistently positive TSH receptor autoantibodies together with antithyroid drug treatment for over 5 years. This study used TCR sequencing and RNA sequencing of peripheral blood to compare persistent Graves' disease patients against newly diagnosed Graves' disease patients. The study took place in China and was registered as a clinical trial. A total of around 33 samples were covered by TCR sequencing, comprising approximately 13 persistent and around 20 newly diagnosed Graves' disease patients. In the clinical cohort, patients with persistent Graves' disease had used antithyroid drugs for an average of about 10.3 years. What the study reported, not specific to this receptor: Compared with newly diagnosed patients, persistent Graves' disease patients had lower TCR Shannon entropy and fewer highly expanded clones, which suggests clonal expansion. Because the primary lesion, thyroid tissue, could not be accessed, the study looked at peripheral blood alone. The authors acknowledged the small sample size as a limitation that may reduce accuracy. Sequencing and analysis were limited to the TCR beta chain. TRBV28, TRBJ1-2 and TRBJ2-5 were preferentially used in persistent disease, while TRBV20-1 and TRBJ2-1 were favored in newly diagnosed disease. Persistent patients shared more public clonotypes among themselves (around 2,800) than newly diagnosed patients did (about 900).

The method behind the library was multiplex PCR. Data came from an Illumina HiSeq 4000. CDR3 regions were amplified by Arm-PCR with iRepertoire HTBI primers to construct TCR beta libraries. PCR products were gel purified before sequencing. As for the authors' bioinformatics: A total of around 66 TRBV and 14 TRBJ segments were identified across samples and were used for gene usage analysis of CDR3 amino acid clonotypes. COPE and FqMerger were used to merge the filtered high-quality paired reads into contigs. BLAST was used to align contigs to the IMGT TRBV, TRBD and TRBJ reference genes, and CDR3 was defined following IMGT. Highly expanded clones were defined as clonotypes with a frequency above 0.1%. Repertoire diversity was measured by Shannon entropy, and V-J evenness by the Gini coefficient. Public clonotypes were defined as clonotypes shared by more than one individual. TCRdb reanalyzed the raw reads on its own, using fastp at Q25 for trimming and MiXCR for clone calling, and kept in-frame beta chains. Each entry merges the rows of one CDR3 protein and shows their most common DNA and genes. None of the V and J calls come from the authors' own analysis; TCRdb made them. Recorded for this sample are 350,000 to 500,000 distinct CDR3 sequences; about 21% of them occurred a single time. The ten largest clonotypes hold more than 13% of the sample.

The table lists this clonotype with many counts. The target of this receptor is not known. Per-base qualities were not stored, and no clone one base away is much larger. The intended sense of this specimen's time point label: persistent/refractory GD, antithyroid drugs over 5 years with positive TRAb. For both TCR sequencing and RNA sequencing, RNA was extracted from PBMCs using TRIzol. The diagnosis of Graves' disease followed American Thyroid Association guidelines. Patients for the study were recruited at an endocrinology department in Xi'an, China. Each patient gave roughly 8.4 milliliters of peripheral blood, collected in an EDTA anticoagulant tube. Ficoll Paque Plus density gradient separation was used to isolate PBMCs, and no further T cell sorting was done. An Agilent 2100 Bioanalyzer and agarose gel were used to check RNA quality, and a NanoDrop 2000 was used to measure RNA concentration.

CDR1 and CDR2 are drawn from the germline V gene: SGHAT, FQNNGV. V is clipped by 1 base and J by 5 bases, and the sequence between their germline boundaries is 20 bases long. The CDR3 sequence holds 17 residues, the cysteine and phenylalanine included. Only the CDR3 DNA stays, 51 bases, in frame from base 1. The specimen was peripheral blood mononuclear cells (PBMCs), collected when the disease was refractory, from a patient treated with antithyroid drugs. The chain is made from TRBV11-2 and TRBJ2-5; the D call could be TRBD1 or TRBD2, with each sharing 5 bases. The sequence was obtained from a female donor with Graves disease. The base sequence is TGTGCCAGCAGCTTAGGGGGCAATTCAGACTGGGGGGAGACCCAGTACTTC. This translates into CASSLGGNSDWGETQYF.